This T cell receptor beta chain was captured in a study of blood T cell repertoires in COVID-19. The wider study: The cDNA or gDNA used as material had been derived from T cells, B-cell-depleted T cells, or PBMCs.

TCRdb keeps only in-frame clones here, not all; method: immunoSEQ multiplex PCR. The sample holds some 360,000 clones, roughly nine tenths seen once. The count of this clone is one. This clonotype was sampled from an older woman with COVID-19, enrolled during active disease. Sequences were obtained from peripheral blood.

The CDR3 coding sequence is TGTGCCAGCAGGAAAGCGGGGGGTAACACCGGGGAGCTGTTTTTT. It encodes CASRKAGGNTGELFF. This chain links TRBV7-8 with TRBJ2-2, with 9 bases that match TRBD2. The CDR3 has 15 amino acids. V shed 6 bases, J shed 2 bases, and the junction held 4 bases outside the gene matches. The germline V gene encodes CDR1 SGHVS and CDR2 FQNEAQ.